Below are 21 T cell receptor beta chains sequenced from a single sample in a study of Ad26.COV2.S vaccination and SARS-CoV-2 variants. The treatment is: 15 to 20 received Ad26.COV2.S at low or high dose, single or two shots; about 5 received placebo; per-sample allocation not given. Vaccine and placebo recipients were sampled on day 63 after the first injection. The protocol was immunoSEQ multiplex PCR, while the TCRdb copy is restricted to in-frame clones and leaves out a portion. The sample shows 510,000 or so clones, approximately 90% of them seen only once. The sequenced sample was peripheral blood, obtained in a trial of Ad26.COV2.S vaccine versus placebo. The receptors were gathered from a person aged 18 to 59 who received the Ad26.COV2.S COVID-19 vaccine or a placebo.

V is TRBV7-3 and J is TRBJ2-5, with D unresolved. The V and J ends lost 4 bases and 0 bases respectively, with 6 bases between them. Germline values: CDR1 SGHTA, CDR2 FQGTGA. There are 13 residues in the CDR3. The CDR3 here is CASSSSYQETQYF. The CDR3 DNA follows: TGTGCCAGCAGCTCCAGCTACCAAGAGACCCAGTACTTC.

The chain employs TRBV13 and TRBJ2-2, with D possibly being TRBD1 (5 bases). Trimming shortened V by 2 bases and J by 6 bases, and 7 bases separated the two germline ends. Per germline, CDR1 PRHDT and CDR2 FYEKMQ (reference sequence). This CDR3 has 13 residues. The CDR3 region has the DNA TGTGCCAGCAGCTTAAAGGGGCCCGGGGAGCTGTTTTTT. Protein product: CASSLKGPGELFF.

This clone was counted only a few times. The V and J genes are TRBV6-6 and TRBJ1-4; 7 bases fit TRBD1. Germline V CDR1 and CDR2: MNHNY, SVGAGI (reference sequence). The CDR3 contains 14 residues. The V gene end was trimmed by 5 bases and the J gene end by 5 bases; junction bases not matched to a gene: 5. This chain's CDR3 is CASSQQGRNEKLFF. The CDR3 DNA sequence: TGTGCCAGCAGTCAACAGGGGAGAAATGAAAAACTGTTTTTT.

V usage is TRBV14 and J usage is TRBJ1-2, with a weak D call TRBD1 (5 bases). The CDR3 runs to 15 residues. Germline V gene data show CDR1 as SGHDN and CDR2 as FVKESK. V was cut by 0 bases and J by 2 bases, with 10 bases left in between. The CDR3 protein is CASSQEPGRNYGYTF. The CDR3 bases are TGTGCCAGCAGCCAAGAACCAGGGCGAAACTATGGCTACACCTTC.

The J gene is TRBJ1-6, the V gene TRBV6-1, with TRBD1 as a possible D gene (5 bases). V was cut by 1 base and J by 10 bases, with 8 bases left in between. Germline lookup yields CDR1 MNHNS and CDR2 SASEGT. The CDR3 is 13 amino acids. CDR3 region: CASSEGGRSPLHF. As DNA, the CDR3 is TGTGCCAGCAGTGAAGGGGGCAGGTCACCCCTCCACTTT.

This clone has ten or more counts. Here the CDR3 DNA reads TGTGCCCGGGGGGGGCAGTCCTATGGCTACACCTTC. Translated, it gives CARGGQSYGYTF. V gene TRBV30 combines with J gene TRBJ1-2, with D possibly TRBD1 on 6 matching bases. The CDR3 totals 12 residues. Germline CDR1 is GTSNPN and CDR2 is SVGIG (reference sequence). Trimming removed 8 bases at V and 4 bases at J, with 14 bases between.

The chain links TRBV6-5 to TRBJ1-1; D perhaps matches TRBD1 (5 bases). Looked up from germline, CDR1 is MNHEY and CDR2 is SVGAGI. V lost 4 bases and J 4 bases, leaving 19 bases between the germline ends. The CDR3 is 16 amino acids. The CDR3 region is CASSSVQAPGGTEAFF. The CDR3 bases are TGTGCCAGCAGTTCGGTACAGGCTCCCGGGGGCACTGAAGCTTTCTTT.

The rearrangement joins TRBV2 to TRBJ1-2; D is possibly TRBD1 (6 bases). The CDR3 runs to 14 residues. Trimming cost V 3 bases and J 3 bases, with 11 bases left between them. The germline CDR1 and CDR2 sequences are SNHLY and FYNNEI. CDR3 amino acids: CASSEGGADYGYTF. In DNA form, the CDR3 reads TGTGCCAGCAGTGAGGGGGGCGCGGACTATGGCTACACCTTC. The complete variable domain, with remaining parts taken from reference TRBV2 and TRBJ1-2, reads EPEVTQTPSHQVTQMGQEVILRCVPISNHLYFYWYRQILGQKVEFLVSFYNNEISEKSEIFDDQFSVERPDGSNFTLKIRSTKLEDSAMYFCASSEGGADYGYTFGSGTRLTVV.

J is TRBJ2-6 and V is TRBV19; D remains unclear. The CDR3 covers 13 residues. V was shortened by 6 bases and J by 0 bases, with 3 bases between the two germline ends. Looked up from germline, CDR1 is LNHDA and CDR2 is SQIVND (reference sequence). Here the CDR3 reads CASRNSGANVLTF. The DNA for the CDR3 is TGTGCCAGTAGAAACTCTGGGGCCAACGTCCTGACTTTC.

In the case of this clone: Other DNA sequences of this sample code for an identical CDR3. The CDR3 sequence is CASSLAGGNQPQHF. The CDR3 bases are TGCGCCAGCAGCTTGGCCGGGGGAAACCAGCCCCAGCATTTT. The chain joins TRBV5-1 to TRBJ1-5; TRBD1 is a possible D gene (5 bases). This CDR3 is built from 14 residues. V dropped 0 bases and J dropped 7 bases, with 11 bases sitting between them. The germline V gene encodes CDR1 SGHRS and CDR2 YFSETQ.

This rearrangement joins TRBV7-6 to TRBJ2-1; a possible D gene is TRBD2 (5 bases). The CDR3 covers 15 residues. V was shortened by 1 base and J by 3 bases, with 10 bases between the two germline ends. Germline CDR1 is SGHVS and CDR2 is FNYEAQ. CDR3 residues: CASSLGPAGYNEQFF. CDR3 nucleotides: TGTGCCAGCAGCTTAGGTCCGGCGGGCTACAATGAGCAGTTCTTC.

The chain carries TRBV7-9 and TRBJ2-1; TRBD1 matches 7 bases. The V gene's germline CDR1 is SEHNR and CDR2 FQNEAQ (reference sequence). The CDR3 runs to 15 residues. V was clipped by 4 bases and J by 0 bases; unmatched bases: 3. The CDR3 protein is CASSSSGGSYNEQFF. The DNA for the CDR3 is TGTGCCAGCAGCTCCTCAGGGGGCTCCTACAATGAGCAGTTCTTC. The whole variable domain, remainder taken from reference TRBV7-9 and TRBJ2-1, is DTGVSQNPRHKITKRGQNVTFRCDPISEHNRLYWYRQTLGQGPEFLTYFQNEAQLEKSRLLSDRFSAERPKGSFSTLEIQRTEQGDSAMYLCASSSSGGSYNEQFFGPGTRLTVL.

The rearrangement uses TRBV27 and TRBJ2-2, with D possibly being TRBD1 (5 bases). The V gene lost 1 base and the J gene lost 1 base, with 7 bases spanning the gap. Per the germline V gene, CDR1 is MNHEY and CDR2 is SMNVEV (reference sequence). The CDR3 has 15 residues. The chain's CDR3 is CASSLWGRNTGELFF. The CDR3, as DNA: TGTGCCAGCAGTTTATGGGGCAGGAACACCGGGGAGCTGTTTTTT.

The chain links TRBV6-5 to TRBJ2-1; no firm D call. Germline V gene data show CDR1 as MNHEY and CDR2 as SVGAGI. Trimming pared 6 bases from V and 5 bases from J, leaving 11 bases between. The length of the CDR3 is 13 residues. This CDR3 is CASSPLADNEQFF. The CDR3 DNA follows: TGTGCCAGCAGCCCCCTTGCGGACAATGAGCAGTTCTTC.

Details on this clone: Other DNA variants within this sample encode the same CDR3. The chain combines TRBV27 with TRBJ2-1; tentatively, D is TRBD2 (6 bases). The CDR3 has 15 residues. CDR1 is MNHEY and CDR2 is SMNVEV in the germline V gene (reference sequence). Trimming cost V 5 bases and J 4 bases, with 15 bases left between them. The CDR3 protein is CASSPGTGVYNEQFF. The CDR3 DNA reads as TGTGCCAGCAGTCCAGGGACTGGGGTATACAATGAGCAGTTCTTC.

The gene calls are TRBV2 and TRBJ1-2, with 9 bases identical to TRBD1. Germline CDR1 reads SNHLY; CDR2 reads FYNNEI. The CDR3 extends over 15 amino acids. J gave up 5 bases and V 1 base, and 5 bases lay outside the gene matches. CDR3 residues: CASSEGTGGEYGYTF. DNA of the CDR3: TGTGCCAGCAGTGAAGGAACAGGGGGCGAATATGGCTACACCTTC.

The chain combines TRBV7-9 with TRBJ2-7; 7 bases match TRBD1. The germline V gene encodes CDR1 SEHNR and CDR2 FQNEAQ (reference sequence). J gave up 4 bases and V 2 bases, and 8 bases lay outside the gene matches. The CDR3 extends over 15 amino acids. CDR3 region: CASSLTAGGLYEQYF. The CDR3 DNA reads as TGTGCCAGCAGCTTAACGGCAGGGGGTTTGTACGAGCAGTACTTC.

For the CDR3, the DNA is TGTGCCAGCAGTTTATCACTTTCCACAGGGTCCGCTGAAGCTTTCTTT. It specifies CASSLSLSTGSAEAFF. The chain is built from TRBV27 and TRBJ1-1; perhaps TRBD1 as D (6 bases). The CDR3 consists of 16 residues. From germline, CDR1 is MNHEY and CDR2 SMNVEV (reference sequence). The V end lost 0 bases, the J end lost 6 bases, and 17 bases lay between the germline ends.

This clone was found a few times. The genes are TRBV6-5 and TRBJ1-4, with D hard to call. V lost 8 bases, J lost 5 bases, and 15 bases lay in between. CDR3 length equals 14 residues. Germline lookup yields CDR1 MNHEY and CDR2 SVGAGI. The CDR3 loop reads CASSPRAGNEKLFF. The CDR3 coding sequence is TGTGCCAGCTCCCCTCGGGCAGGAAATGAAAAACTGTTTTTT.

The chain links TRBV5-6 to TRBJ2-3; no clear D gene. This CDR3 is built from 16 residues. From germline, CDR1 is SGHDT and CDR2 YYEEEE. The germline V and J ends were trimmed by 2 bases and 4 bases, with 17 bases remaining between them. The chain's CDR3 is CASSFSSRHSADTQYF. The CDR3 DNA reads as TGTGCCAGCAGCTTTTCATCCAGACATTCAGCAGATACGCAGTATTTT.

This clone was detected many times. The chain carries TRBV27 and TRBJ2-7; D is uncertain. Trimming took 2 bases from V and 5 from J, leaving 13 bases between them. CDR1 and CDR2 (germline): MNHEY, SMNVEV (reference sequence). CDR3 length: 14 amino acids. The CDR3 spells CASSLLGPLDEQYF. CDR3 DNA: TGTGCCAGCAGTTTACTCGGACCATTAGACGAGCAGTACTTC.